Listed below are T cell receptor beta chains from one sample, sequenced in a study of T cell repertoires in cytomegalovirus infection. TCRdb fed the reads into MiXCR, producing one record per CDR3 protein. The table records some 180,000 distinct CDR3 sequences, more than 9% of them present only once. The sample consisted of PBMCs. The receptors stem from a human donor in good health (CMV status not recorded). Some clones in this sample may be carry-over from other donors' samples. Each CDR3 is given with its conserved first and last residue. D genes are given only for firm matches. The size of a clone is reported for some rows only, either as once, few or many, or as a class for expanded clones.

TRBV7-2,many,TRBJ2-7,-,TGTGCCAGCAGCACCTACAGGGCCTTCTCCTACGAGCAGTACTTC,CASSTYRAFSYEQYF
TRBV7-3,few,TRBJ2-7,-,TGTGCCAGCAGCTCAGGGAGTTTTGTGGGCGAGCAGTACTTC,CASSSGSFVGEQYF
TRBV20-1,few,TRBJ1-5,-,TGCAGTGCTAGAGACCGACGGGGCGGCCCAGGCCAGCCCCAGCATTTT,CSARDRRGGPGQPQHF
TRBV7-2,many,TRBJ2-1,TRBD2,TGTGCCAGCAGCTTAGTCATGCGGGCTAGCGGGAGCCGGTTGGAGCAGTTCTTC,CASSLVMRASGSRLEQFF
TRBV27,many,TRBJ2-1,-,TGTGCCAGCAGTTTATGGACCTCCTACAATGAGCAGTTCTTC,CASSLWTSYNEQFF
TRBV5-6,-,TRBJ2-2,-,TGTGCCAGCAGCTTGGCATCGCGGGGGAACACCGGGGAGCTGTTTTTT,CASSLASRGNTGELFF
TRBV29-1,few,TRBJ2-3,-,TGCAGCGTTGAGTGGGTCCTCACAGATACGCAGTATTTT,CSVEWVLTDTQYF
TRBV12-3/TRBV12-4,few,TRBJ1-1,-,TGTGCCAGCAGTTTATCGGGCAGGGCCGCTGAAGCTTTCTTT,CASSLSGRAAEAFF
TRBV7-2,many,TRBJ2-6,-,TGTGCCAGCATGTTCTCTGGGGCCAACGTCCTGACTTTC,CASMFSGANVLTF
TRBV4-3,few,TRBJ1-1,-,TGCGCCAGCAGCCAAGATACCGCCGGCGGTTTCTACACTGAAGCTTTCTTT,CASSQDTAGGFYTEAFF
TRBV7-2,many,TRBJ1-2,TRBD1,TGTGCCAGCAGCTTAAAGGACAGGGCGGGCTATGGCTACACCTTC,CASSLKDRAGYGYTF
TRBV20-1,few,TRBJ1-2,-,TGCAGTGGTCTGGGCAACTCCAACTATGGCTACACCTTC,CSGLGNSNYGYTF
TRBV5-1,many,TRBJ1-1,-,TGCGCCAGCAGTCGGGCCGTGAACACTGAAGCTTTCTTT,CASSRAVNTEAFF
TRBV6-1,many,TRBJ1-5,TRBD1,TGTGCCAGCAGCCCGGACAGGGTTTATAGCAATCAGCCCCAGCATTTT,CASSPDRVYSNQPQHF
TRBV28,-,TRBJ1-1,-,TGTGCCGCTGGTTCGGGAGCACGGAACACTGAAGCGTTCTTT,CAAGSGARNTEAFF
TRBV12-3/TRBV12-4,many,TRBJ2-7,TRBD2,TGTGCCAGCTCGGGCGGGGGACTAGCGGGGAGCTCCTACGAGCAGTACTTC,CASSGGGLAGSSYEQYF
TRBV2,-,TRBJ2-7,-,TGTGCCAGCAGTGCATGGGAAGGGAAGGACCACGAGCAGTACTTC,CASSAWEGKDHEQYF
TRBV10-3,few,TRBJ1-2,-,TGTGCCATCAGTGAGCCGAGGACGGTCTTAACTGGCTACACCTTC,CAISEPRTVLTGYTF
TRBV27,few,TRBJ1-5,-,TGTGCCAGCAGTTTCGACAGGTACGAGGCCCAGCATTTT,CASSFDRYEAQHF
TRBV12-3/TRBV12-4,many,TRBJ1-6,-,TGTGCCAGCTCATCGAGCTCCTATAATTCACCCCTCCACTTT,CASSSSSYNSPLHF
TRBV7-2,many,TRBJ1-5,-,TGTGCCAGCAGCTTAATGAGCAATCAGCCCCAGCATTTT,CASSLMSNQPQHF
TRBV9,many,TRBJ1-3,-,TGTGCCAGCAGCGTAGATCCAGGGACTACTGGAAACACCATATATTTT,CASSVDPGTTGNTIYF
TRBV7-2,many,TRBJ1-1,-,TGTGCCAGCAGCTCGGGACGTCGCACTGAAGCTTTCTTT,CASSSGRRTEAFF
TRBV2,once,TRBJ1-1,-,TGTGCCAGCAGCTCCAGGACCCTGAACACTGAAGCTTTCTTT,CASSSRTLNTEAFF
TRBV7-2,many,TRBJ1-6,TRBD1,TGTGCCAGCAGCTTATTAGGGGGCAGGGTCGATTCACCCCTCCACTTT,CASSLLGGRVDSPLHF
TRBV10-3,-,TRBJ1-5,-,TGTGCCATCAGTGGCGTCGGGACCGGGCAGGAAACTAGCAAGCATCAGCCCCAGCATTTT,CAISGVGTGQETSKHQPQHF
TRBV7-9,many,TRBJ2-1,TRBD2,TGTGCCAGCAGCTTAGACTTCTCCCTTGCGGGGGGGCGGCATGAGCAGTTCTTC,CASSLDFSLAGGRHEQFF
TRBV5-1,many,TRBJ1-5,-,TGCGCCAGCAGCTTGGAGGCAGGGTATCAGCCCCAGCATTTT,CASSLEAGYQPQHF
TRBV20-1,-,TRBJ1-6,-,TGCAGTGCTAGAGATATTAGGGAAAACTATAATTCACCCCTCCACTTT,CSARDIRENYNSPLHF
TRBV6-1,-,TRBJ1-6,TRBD1,TGTGCCAGCAGAGATCAGACAGGGTTTTCACCCCTCCACTTT,CASRDQTGFSPLHF
TRBV20-1,many,TRBJ2-7,-,TGCAGTGCTAGACCCGGGGCCTACGAGCAGTACTTC,CSARPGAYEQYF
TRBV12-3/TRBV12-4,many,TRBJ2-7,-,TGTGCCAGCAGTAGGGGATACGAGCAGTACTTC,CASSRGYEQYF
TRBV7-9,many,TRBJ2-1,-,TGTGCCAGCAGCAGGAGGGGCGCTTCGGGGAGCAGTGAGCAGTTCTTC,CASSRRGASGSSEQFF
TRBV7-8,many,TRBJ1-2,-,TGTGCCAGCAGCCCTGCGACAGTTGCCGATGGCTACACCTTC,CASSPATVADGYTF
TRBV19,many,TRBJ1-1,-,TGTGCCAGTAGTATTCCGAATATGAACACTGAAGCTTTCTTT,CASSIPNMNTEAFF
TRBV14,-,TRBJ1-4,-,TGTGCCAGCAGCCAAGTGGCCGGTGCAACTAATGAAAAACTGTTTTTT,CASSQVAGATNEKLFF
TRBV10-3,-,TRBJ1-1,-,TGTGCCATCAGTGGGGCTACCAAGGGTAACACTGAAGCTTTCTTT,CAISGATKGNTEAFF
TRBV28,-,TRBJ1-1,-,TGTGCCAGCAGTGACAGGACAGCGTACACTGAAGCTTTCTTT,CASSDRTAYTEAFF
TRBV7-2,many,TRBJ1-2,-,TGTGCCAGCAGCGTCGAGAGCTATGGCTACACCTTC,CASSVESYGYTF
TRBV29-1,many,TRBJ2-3,-,TGCAGCGTCGCCACCGGACAGACAGATACGCAGTATTTT,CSVATGQTDTQYF
TRBV7-3,many,TRBJ2-1,TRBD2,TGTGCCAGCAGCACGGGACTAGCCAATGAGCAGTTCTTC,CASSTGLANEQFF
TRBV7-2,many,TRBJ2-2,TRBD1,TGTGCCAGCAGCCGGGGACAGACGAACACCGGGGAGCTGTTTTTT,CASSRGQTNTGELFF
TRBV27,-,TRBJ2-2,-,TGTGCCAGCAGTTTATCGATAGGGCCGAACACCGGGGAGCTGTTTTTT,CASSLSIGPNTGELFF
TRBV6-1,-,TRBJ1-2,-,TGTGCCAGCAGCGACGGACAGAGACATGGCTACACCTTC,CASSDGQRHGYTF
TRBV7-9,few,TRBJ2-5,-,TGTGCCAGCAGCTTAGGTATCGAAGAGACCCAGTACTTC,CASSLGIEETQYF
TRBV2,-,TRBJ2-5,TRBD1,TGTGCCAGCAGTCCTCCAGGGACAGGGCTCGAGACCCAGTACTTC,CASSPPGTGLETQYF
TRBV19,many,TRBJ2-1,-,TGTGCCAGTACCCGAAATTTTAATGAGCAGTTCTTC,CASTRNFNEQFF
TRBV7-2,many,TRBJ1-2,-,TGTGCCAGCAGCTTCCAGGGGACTCGCGGGCTCCACTATGGCTACACCTTC,CASSFQGTRGLHYGYTF
TRBV5-4,-,TRBJ2-3,-,TGTGCCAGCAGCTTGGGTGAGGGGGGCTCGAATTTT,CASSLGEGGSNF
TRBV20-1,few,TRBJ1-1,-,TGCAGTGCTAGACCAACGGGGCCATCTAACACCCCCCGGAATGAAGCTTTCTTT,CSARPTGPSNTPRNEAFF
TRBV9,-,TRBJ2-1,TRBD2,TGTGCCAGCAGCGTGCAACCCGGGACTAGCTATCTTCCCAATGAGCAGTTCTTC,CASSVQPGTSYLPNEQFF
TRBV6-1,many,TRBJ2-3,-,TGTGCCAGCAGTAAGCGGAGCACAGATACGCAGTATTTT,CASSKRSTDTQYF
TRBV19,few,TRBJ2-5,TRBD2,TGTGCCAGTAGATTCTCAACTAGCGGCCAAGAGACCCAGTACTTC,CASRFSTSGQETQYF
TRBV11-2,many,TRBJ2-3,-,TGTGCCAGCAGCTTAGACCTACCAGGGGGCACAGATACGCAGTATTTT,CASSLDLPGGTDTQYF
TRBV29-1,few,TRBJ1-4,TRBD1,TGCAGCGTTGGTATGAGGACAGGGGCCGAAAAACTGTTTTTT,CSVGMRTGAEKLFF
TRBV7-3,few,TRBJ1-1,-,TGTGCCAGCAGCTTAAGTGCAGGGAGTGGAGCTTTCTTT,CASSLSAGSGAFF